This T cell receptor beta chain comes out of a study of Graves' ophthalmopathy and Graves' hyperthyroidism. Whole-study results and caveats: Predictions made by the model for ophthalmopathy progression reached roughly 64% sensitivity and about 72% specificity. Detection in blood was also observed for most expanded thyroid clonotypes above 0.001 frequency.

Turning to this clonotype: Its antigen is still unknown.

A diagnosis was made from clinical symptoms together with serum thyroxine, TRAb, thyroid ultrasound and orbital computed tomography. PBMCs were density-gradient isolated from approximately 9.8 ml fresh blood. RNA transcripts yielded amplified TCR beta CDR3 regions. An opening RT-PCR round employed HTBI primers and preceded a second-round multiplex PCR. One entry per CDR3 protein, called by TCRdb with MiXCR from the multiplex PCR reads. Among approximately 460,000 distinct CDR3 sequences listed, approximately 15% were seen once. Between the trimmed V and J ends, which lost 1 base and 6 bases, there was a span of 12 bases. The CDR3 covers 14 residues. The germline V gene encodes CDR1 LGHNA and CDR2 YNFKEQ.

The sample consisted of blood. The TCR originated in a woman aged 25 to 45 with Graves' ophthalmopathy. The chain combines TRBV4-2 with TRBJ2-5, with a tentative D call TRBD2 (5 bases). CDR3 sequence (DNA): TGTGCCAGCAGCCAAGGCCTCGGGATGCAGACCCAGTACTTC. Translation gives CASSQGLGMQTQYF.